Presented here are 22 T cell receptor beta chains from one specimen sequenced in a study of shared clonotypes between healthy human individuals. Sequencing used immunoSEQ multiplex PCR; TCRdb keeps in-frame clones, though not all of them. Of about 1 million clones listed, 75% are singletons. The sequencing input was memory CD4+ T cells sorted from blood. The subset here: CD45RA-negative fraction. The source is a young man in good health.

The CDR3 sequence: CASSKAGPGYGYTF. In nucleotides, the CDR3 is TGTGCCAGTAGTAAGGCAGGACCAGGCTATGGCTACACCTTC. The chain uses TRBV19 and TRBJ1-2; D is unclear. V was cut by 4 bases and J by 4 bases, with 13 bases left in between. The CDR3 spans 14 residues. CDR1 and CDR2 from the germline V gene are LNHDA and SQIVND (reference sequence).

The gene calls are TRBV20-1 and TRBJ2-5; D ambiguous. V dropped 3 bases and J dropped 4 bases, with 6 bases sitting between them. CDR1 is DFQATT and CDR2 is SNEGSKA in the germline V gene (reference sequence). The CDR3 is 11 residues long. CDR3 bases: TGCAGTGCTAGCGACGCAGAGACCCAGTACTTC. This codes for CSASDAETQYF.

To note about this clone: This sample includes further DNA sequences coding for the same CDR3. The chain carries TRBV10-3 and TRBJ2-3, with 7 nucleotides matching TRBD2. With V trimmed by 0 bases and J by 0 bases, 0 bases remained unmatched. CDR1 and CDR2 from the germline V gene are ENHRY and SYGVKD. This CDR3 region has 15 residues. The CDR3 is CAISESSGSTDTQYF. The CDR3 coding sequence is TGTGCCATCAGTGAGTCTAGCGGGAGCACAGATACGCAGTATTTT.

The CDR3 loop reads CASNGQLETQYF. The CDR3, as DNA: TGTGCCAGCAACGGCCAGCTGGAGACCCAGTACTTC. This chain links TRBV6-5 with TRBJ2-5; no reliable D call. Germline V gene lookup returns CDR1 MNHEY and CDR2 SVGAGI. The ends were cut back, 7 bases at V and 5 bases at J, with 11 bases in the middle. The CDR3 is made up of 12 amino acids.

This clone has a handful of counts. The chain uses TRBV19 and TRBJ2-2; D unresolved. V dropped 4 bases and J dropped 1 base, with 10 bases sitting between them. The germline CDR1 and CDR2 sequences are LNHDA and SQIVND (reference sequence). The CDR3 is 15 residues long. The CDR3 DNA reads as TGTGCCAGTAGTAGGGCAAACAAGAACACCGGGGAGCTGTTTTTT. It is translated as CASSRANKNTGELFF.

This chain joins TRBV29-1 and TRBJ1-3; D gene uncertain. This CDR3 has 16 amino acids. Germline lookup yields CDR1 SQVTM and CDR2 ANQGSEA. V was pared by 0 bases and J by 0 bases, with 12 bases between. CDR3 bases: TGCAGCGTTGAAGATCACGTGCCGAGCTCTGGAAACACCATATATTTT. It translates to CSVEDHVPSSGNTIYF. Full variable domain (rest looked up from reference TRBV29-1 and TRBJ1-3): SAVISQKPSRDICQRGTSLTIQCQVDSQVTMMFWYRQQPGQSLTLIATANQGSEATYESGFVIDKFPISRPNLTFSTLTVSNMSPEDSSIYLCSVEDHVPSSGNTIYFGEGSWLTVV.

The chain combines TRBV7-8 with TRBJ2-2; the D gene is possibly TRBD1 (6 bases). Germline V gene sequence: CDR1 SGHVS, CDR2 FQNEAQ. Deletions cut 7 bases from V and 6 bases from J, with 12 bases between. This CDR3 spans 13 amino acids. CDR3 DNA: TGTGCCAGCAATCAGGGGTTGGCCGGGGAGCTGTTTTTT. Its translation: CASNQGLAGELFF. The full variable domain, completed using reference TRBV7-8 and TRBJ2-2, is GAGVSQSPRYKVAKRGQDVALRCDPISGHVSLFWYQQALGQGPEFLTYFQNEAQLDKSGLPSDRFFAERPEGSVSTLKIQRTQQEDSAVYLCASNQGLAGELFFGEGSRLTVL.

This clone came up a few times. The rearrangement links TRBV6-1 to TRBJ2-3; 9 nucleotides match TRBD2. This CDR3 region has 16 residues. Trimming cost V 1 base and J 5 bases; bases outside gene matches: 7. Germline V gives CDR1 MNHNS, CDR2 SASEGT. CDR3 loop: CASSEVLRGGRDTQYF. CDR3 in DNA: TGTGCCAGCAGTGAAGTGTTGCGGGGGGGCAGAGATACGCAGTATTTT.

This clone was counted a single time. V and J are TRBV4-3 and TRBJ2-7, with TRBD1 identical over 7 bases. Germline V gene sequence: CDR1 LGHNA, CDR2 YSLEER. CDR3 size: 14 residues. V lost 0 bases and J lost 4; bases outside the gene matches: 3. CDR3 bases: TGCGCCAGCAGCCAAGAAGGCAGGGGGTACGAGCAGTACTTC. Translating it yields CASSQEGRGYEQYF.

This rearrangement joins TRBV7-2 to TRBJ1-6; D perhaps matches TRBD1 (5 bases). V lost 0 bases and J 10 bases, leaving 13 bases between the germline ends. The CDR3 has 15 amino acids. Germline CDR1 is SGHTA and CDR2 is FQGNSA. CDR3 sequence: CASSLAWGGGSPLHF. The CDR3, as DNA: TGTGCCAGCAGCTTAGCGTGGGGGGGTGGATCACCCCTCCACTTT.

The chain recombines TRBV2 with TRBJ1-6, with 8 bases that match TRBD1. CDR1 and CDR2 (germline): SNHLY, FYNNEI. J lost 5 bases, V lost 4 bases, and 10 bases had no gene match. The CDR3 runs to 17 residues. The CDR3 DNA sequence: TGTGCCAGCAGTGGCCCGGGACAGGTGACAGATAATTCACCCCTCCACTTT. This sequence encodes CASSGPGQVTDNSPLHF.

The chain employs TRBV10-2 and TRBJ2-5, with 9 bases aligning to TRBD2. Looked up from germline, CDR1 is WSHSY and CDR2 is SAAADI. The junction had 4 bases not matched to a gene; V was cut back by 6 bases and J by 2 bases. The CDR3 spans 14 residues. This CDR3 is CASRRGLAQETQYF. In DNA, the CDR3 is TGCGCCAGCAGGAGGGGACTAGCACAAGAGACCCAGTACTTC.

This clone was seen a few times. V is TRBV18 and J is TRBJ1-1; D is possibly TRBD1 (6 bases). The CDR3 totals 14 residues. Per the germline V gene, CDR1 is KGHSH and CDR2 is LQKENI. Trimming took 3 bases from V and 6 from J, leaving 14 bases between them. This CDR3 reads CASSPGTQSPEAFF. CDR3 nucleotides: TGTGCCAGCTCACCTGGGACACAGTCCCCTGAAGCTTTCTTT. Full variable domain (remainder filled in from reference TRBV18 and TRBJ1-1): NAGVMQNPRHLVRRRGQEARLRCSPMKGHSHVYWYRQLPEEGLKFMVYLQKENIIDESGMPKERFSAEFPKEGPSILRIQQVVRGDSAAYFCASSPGTQSPEAFFGQGTRLTVV.

In its sample, this clone was seen a few times. Within the sample, other DNA sequences also encode this same CDR3. The chain joins TRBV7-2 to TRBJ2-1, with unresolved D. This CDR3 spans 15 amino acids. The germline V and J ends were trimmed by 0 bases and 2 bases, with 8 bases remaining between them. Germline-derived CDR1 and CDR2 are SGHTA and FQGNSA. DNA for the CDR3: TGTGCCAGCAGCTTAGCCTCCTTAGCCTACAATGAGCAGTTCTTC. It yields the protein CASSLASLAYNEQFF.

The CDR3 nucleotides read TGTGCCTGGAGTGCCACATCCCAGAATTCACCCCTCCACTTT. Its translation is CAWSATSQNSPLHF. The chain couples TRBV30 to TRBJ1-6; D is uncertain. The V gene lost 1 base and the J gene lost 7 bases, with 11 bases spanning the gap. CDR1 and CDR2 from the germline V gene are GTSNPN and SVGIG (reference sequence). The length of the CDR3 is 14 residues.

The CDR3 protein is CAISEEGVGYGYTF. The CDR3 region has the DNA TGTGCCATCAGTGAAGAAGGGGTTGGCTATGGCTACACCTTC. V usage is TRBV10-3 and J usage is TRBJ1-2; maybe TRBD1 (5 bases). V gave up 3 bases and J gave up 4 bases, with 12 bases separating them. The CDR3 totals 14 residues. Per germline, CDR1 ENHRY and CDR2 SYGVKD.

The chain couples TRBV7-9 to TRBJ2-7; D is ambiguous. Germline V gene lookup returns CDR1 SEHNR and CDR2 FQNEAQ (reference sequence). CDR3 size: 13 residues. V was cut by 5 bases and J by 2 bases, with 10 bases left in between. Here the CDR3 reads CASSLPVPYEQYF. The CDR3 DNA reads TGTGCCAGCAGCCTTCCCGTGCCCTACGAGCAGTACTTC.

The rearrangement links TRBV18 to TRBJ2-3; tentative D call: TRBD2 (5 bases). Per germline, CDR1 KGHSH and CDR2 LQKENI. The CDR3 covers 14 residues. V was trimmed by 1 base and J by 5 bases, leaving 10 bases between them. The CDR3 loop is CASSPRARGDTQYF. The CDR3 bases are TGTGCCAGCTCACCACGAGCTCGGGGAGATACGCAGTATTTT.

This chain uses TRBV6-6 with TRBJ1-1, with D unresolved. CDR1 and CDR2 (germline): MNHNY, SVGAGI (reference sequence). The CDR3 is made up of 14 amino acids. Trimming removed 7 bases at V and 1 base at J, with 13 bases between. The CDR3 bases are TGTGCCAGCATCTCGGGGAGCACGAACACTGAAGCTTTCTTT. It is translated as CASISGSTNTEAFF.

This chain joins TRBV7-2 and TRBJ2-3; unclear D gene. Germline V CDR1 and CDR2: SGHTA, FQGNSA. V shed 5 bases and J shed 2 bases, with 14 bases lying between them. This CDR3 comprises 15 residues. The CDR3 nucleotides are TGTGCCAGCAGCGTACAAACGACGGACACAGATACGCAGTATTTT. Protein sequence: CASSVQTTDTDTQYF.

This chain connects TRBV5-6 to TRBJ2-1; no reliable D call. The germline V and J ends were trimmed by 4 bases and 6 bases, with 14 bases remaining between them. CDR1 and CDR2 from the germline V gene are SGHDT and YYEEEE. This CDR3 region has 14 residues. The CDR3 DNA is TGTGCCAGCAGCCTCGCCCATTACCTCAATGAGCAGTTCTTC. This sequence encodes CASSLAHYLNEQFF.

The gene calls are TRBV5-1 and TRBJ1-5; no definite D call. CDR1 and CDR2 (germline): SGHRS, YFSETQ. The CDR3 runs 13 residues. Trimming left V 0 bases short and J 4 bases short, with 5 bases between. CDR3 sequence (DNA): TGCGCCAGCAGCTTGGCGATTAATCAGCCCCAGCATTTT. Translated, it gives CASSLAINQPQHF.